The TCR beta chain described here comes from a study of shared clonotypes between healthy human individuals. Study-wide results and limits: Naive subsets typically showed greater estimated richness than memory subsets. In a few donors, around 5.5% of naive CD4 clonotypes appeared in common. Sequencing depth was expected to affect clonotype sharing among donors.

Memory CD4+ cells were the fraction left after CD45RA+ naive selection. About this clone: Its antigen remains unidentified.

Clones were sequenced by immunoSEQ multiplex PCR, and TCRdb holds only the in-frame ones, with some missing. The sample carries roughly 2 million clones, around 95% recorded once. This CDR3 comprises 14 residues. The sequence derives from a man between 18 and 35 years old in good health. The sample consisted of naive CD4+ T cells sorted from blood. Subset indicated: CD45RA+ positively selected. The genes are TRBV12-2 and TRBJ2-5; TRBD1, the table's D call, was not compared with the DNA. TRBV12-2 counts as a pseudogene. The CDR3 protein is CASRLGQGQETQYF. The CDR3 DNA reads TGTGCAAGTCGCTTAGGACAGGGTCAAGAGACCCAGTACTTC.